This T cell receptor beta chain was captured in a study of shared clonotypes between healthy human individuals. The repertoire was sequenced with immunoSEQ multiplex PCR; TCRdb's copy has only in-frame clones and lacks some. The table has about 2 million clones, approximately 95% seen once; the top ten hold about 1.1%. CD8 cells regarded as naive lacked CD45RO, were positively chosen for CCR7, and omitted terminally differentiated effector memory CD45RA+ cells. The CDR3 is 16 amino acids. Trimming took 0 bases from V and 6 from J; bases not matched to a gene: 11. Germline assignment: CDR1 GTSNPN and CDR2 SVGIG (reference sequence).

J is TRBJ2-3 and V is TRBV30; 8 bases map to TRBD2. The clonotype originates from a man in his late teens or twenties in good health. Sequencing was carried out using naive CD8+ T cells sorted from blood. CDR3 protein: CAWSVLGAGVGDTQYF. The CDR3 DNA reads TGTGCCTGGAGTGTACTTGGAGCGGGAGTTGGGGATACGCAGTATTTT.